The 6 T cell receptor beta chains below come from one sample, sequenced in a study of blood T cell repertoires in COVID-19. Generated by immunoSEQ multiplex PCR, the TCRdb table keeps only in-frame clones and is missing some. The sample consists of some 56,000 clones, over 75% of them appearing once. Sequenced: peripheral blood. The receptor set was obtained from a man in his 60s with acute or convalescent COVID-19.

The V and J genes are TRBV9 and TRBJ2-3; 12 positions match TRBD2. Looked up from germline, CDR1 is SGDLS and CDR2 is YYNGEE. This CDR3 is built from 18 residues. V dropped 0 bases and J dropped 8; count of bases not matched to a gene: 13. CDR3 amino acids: CASSVDSGLAGIRGTQYF. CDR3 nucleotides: TGTGCCAGCAGCGTAGATTCCGGACTAGCGGGGATCAGGGGTACGCAGTATTTT.

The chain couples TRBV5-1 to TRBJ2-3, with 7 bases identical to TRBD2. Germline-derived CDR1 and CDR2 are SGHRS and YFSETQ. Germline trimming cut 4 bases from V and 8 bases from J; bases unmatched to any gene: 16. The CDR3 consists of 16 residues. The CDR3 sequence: CASSRSPGLEIGTQYF. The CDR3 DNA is TGCGCCAGCAGCCGATCCCCAGGACTAGAGATCGGTACGCAGTATTTT.

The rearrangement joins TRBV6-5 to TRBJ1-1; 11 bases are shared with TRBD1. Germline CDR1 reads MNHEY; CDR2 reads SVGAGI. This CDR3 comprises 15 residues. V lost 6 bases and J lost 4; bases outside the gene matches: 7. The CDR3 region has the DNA TGTGCCAGCAGCTGGACAGGGGGCGCGAGCACTGAAGCTTTCTTT. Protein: CASSWTGGASTEAFF.

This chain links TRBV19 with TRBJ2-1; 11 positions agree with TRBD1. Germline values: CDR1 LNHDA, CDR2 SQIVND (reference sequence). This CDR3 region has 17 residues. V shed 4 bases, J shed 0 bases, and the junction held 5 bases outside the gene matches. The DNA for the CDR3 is TGTGCCAGTAGTACCGCGGGACAGGGGGGCTCCTACAATGAGCAGTTCTTC. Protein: CASSTAGQGGSYNEQFF.

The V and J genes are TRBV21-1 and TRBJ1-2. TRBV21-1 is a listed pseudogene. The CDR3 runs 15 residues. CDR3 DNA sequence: TGTGCCAGCAGCTCTCCGGGTGCTCTAATCTATGGCTACACCTTC. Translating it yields CASSSPGALIYGYTF.

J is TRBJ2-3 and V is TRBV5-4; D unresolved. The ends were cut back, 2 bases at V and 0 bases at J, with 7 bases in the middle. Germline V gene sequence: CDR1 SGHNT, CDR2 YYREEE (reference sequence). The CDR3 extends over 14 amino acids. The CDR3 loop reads CASSFLTSTDTQYF. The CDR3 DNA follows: TGTGCCAGCAGCTTCCTTACTAGCACAGATACGCAGTATTTT.